This T cell receptor (beta chain) emerged from a study of T cells after posttransplantation cyclophosphamide. Using immunoSEQ multiplex PCR, the repertoire was profiled, and TCRdb retains in-frame clones only, with some absent. The sample lists some 17,000 clones, 65% to 85% seen once, with 2.8% in the top ten. Controls had myeloablative marrow grafts with methotrexate and calcineurin inhibitor, sampled at 1 year. This CDR3 has 17 residues. CDR1 and CDR2 from the germline V gene are LGHNA and YNFKEQ. The V segment lost 0 bases and the J segment 4 bases; nucleotides outside the gene matches: 4. This specimen was PBMCs, taken nearly 450 days after allogeneic stem cell transplant with calcineurin inhibitor and methotrexate. The chain joins TRBV4-2 to TRBJ2-3, with 13 nucleotides matching TRBD2. The origin of this receptor is a male patient younger than 45 who received an allogeneic stem cell transplant from an unrelated donor, was CMV-positive, and had acute and chronic GVHD. Some T cells may be the graft donor's. This CDR3 is CASSQETSGGAADTQYF. In DNA, the CDR3 is TGTGCCAGCAGCCAAGAAACTAGCGGGGGGGCAGCAGATACGCAGTATTTT.